The 13 T cell receptor beta chains in this list originate from one sample, sequenced in a study of cytomegalovirus exposure and HLA in healthy donors. With 60 Vbeta and 13 Jbeta primers, the PCR was carried out. Generated by immunoSEQ multiplex PCR, the TCRdb table keeps only in-frame clones and is missing some. Altogether more than 100,000 clones are present, about 77% being singletons, with the ten largest covering over 1.3%. Sequences were obtained from PBMCs. The receptors here all came from a woman aged 40 to 50 in good health and CMV-seronegative.

The rearrangement joins TRBV10-2 to TRBJ2-7, with D possibly matching TRBD2 (5 bases). V was clipped by 0 bases and J by 9 bases, with 12 bases between them. Germline assignment: CDR1 WSHSY and CDR2 SAAADI. The length of the CDR3 is 13 residues. For the CDR3, the DNA is TGCGCCAGCAGTGAGTCCCGTAGAAGCGGGCAGTACTTC. Protein sequence: CASSESRRSGQYF.

V is TRBV19 and J is TRBJ1-5; the D gene is possibly TRBD1 (6 bases). The V gene lost 0 bases and the J gene lost 6 bases, with 9 bases spanning the gap. CDR3 length: 14 residues. The germline V gene encodes CDR1 LNHDA and CDR2 SQIVND (reference sequence). CDR3 sequence: CASSIEGGSQPQHF. DNA for the CDR3: TGTGCCAGTAGTATAGAAGGGGGATCTCAGCCCCAGCATTTT.

The rearrangement links TRBV30 to TRBJ1-3; TRBD1 matches 9 bases. Germline V gene sequence: CDR1 GTSNPN, CDR2 SVGIG (reference sequence). Trimming removed 2 bases from V and 6 bases from J; junction bases left unmatched: 5. The CDR3 has 14 residues. CDR3 amino acids: CAWSWGQGVNTIYF. The CDR3 region has the DNA TGTGCCTGGAGTTGGGGACAGGGAGTAAACACCATATATTTT.

This clone has just a few counts. The chain uses TRBV29-1 and TRBJ1-5, with D maybe TRBD1 (6 bases). Germline assignment: CDR1 SQVTM and CDR2 ANQGSEA. This CDR3 is built from 14 residues. V gave up 4 bases and J gave up 5 bases, with 15 bases separating them. CDR3 in DNA: TGCAGCGTTGGAGCAGGGGATCTTGATCAGCCCCAGCATTTT. It is translated as CSVGAGDLDQPQHF.

The rearrangement links TRBV25-1 to TRBJ1-2; D is undetermined. V was pared by 5 bases and J by 5 bases, with 9 bases between. The V gene's germline CDR1 is MGHDK and CDR2 SYGVNS. CDR3 length: 12 residues. The CDR3 DNA is TGTGCCAGCAGTCGGGAGGAGTATGGCTACACCTTC. Translating it yields CASSREEYGYTF.

A single count supports this clone. The rearrangement links TRBV29-1 to TRBJ2-1; 8 bases line up with TRBD2. The germline CDR1 and CDR2 sequences are SQVTM and ANQGSEA. V lost 4 bases and J lost 1; bases outside the gene matches: 6. CDR3 length: 15 amino acids. The CDR3 here is CSVVPGLVSYNEQFF. Here the CDR3 DNA reads TGCAGCGTTGTCCCGGGACTAGTTTCCTACAATGAGCAGTTCTTC.

This sequence joins TRBV4-1 and TRBJ2-1, with 7 bases aligning to TRBD2. Germline loops: CDR1 MGHRA, CDR2 YSYEKL. The CDR3 extends over 21 amino acids. Trimming at V came to 1 base and at J to 1 base, leaving 19 bases not matched to a gene. The CDR3 bases are TGCGCCAGCAGCCAAGCCTGGGGGGGAATCCGGAGGCCGCCATCCTACAATGAGCAGTTCTTC. It codes for CASSQAWGGIRRPPSYNEQFF.

V is TRBV4-3 and J is TRBJ2-1; D uncertain. This CDR3 contains 12 residues. Deletions cut 3 bases from V and 4 bases from J, with 4 bases between. The germline V gene has CDR1 LGHNA and CDR2 YSLEER. For the CDR3, the DNA is TGCGCCAGCAGCCAGGCTTACAATGAGCAGTTCTTC. Its translation is CASSQAYNEQFF.

The chain joins TRBV7-9 to TRBJ1-3; D is unclear. Germline assignment: CDR1 SEHNR and CDR2 FQNEAQ (reference sequence). This CDR3 contains 19 residues. Between the trimmed V and J ends, which lost 2 bases and 11 bases, there was a span of 31 bases. The CDR3 protein is CASSLPGVLDRNPSWAIYF. In DNA, the CDR3 is TGTGCCAGCAGCTTACCCGGGGTGTTGGACCGAAACCCCTCATGGGCCATATATTTT. Drawing the rest from reference TRBV7-9 and TRBJ1-3, the complete variable domain is DTGVSQNPRHKITKRGQNVTFRCDPISEHNRLYWYRQTLGQGPEFLTYFQNEAQLEKSRLLSDRFSAERPKGSFSTLEIQRTEQGDSAMYLCASSLPGVLDRNPSWAIYFGEGSWLTVV.

The rearrangement uses TRBV7-9 and TRBJ1-1; perhaps TRBD1 as D (5 bases). V was shortened by 7 bases and J by 3 bases, with 12 bases between the two germline ends. Germline CDR1 is SEHNR and CDR2 is FQNEAQ (reference sequence). This CDR3 spans 13 amino acids. The CDR3, as DNA: TGTGCCAGCAAATGGCAGGGTTACACTGAAGCTTTCTTT. Its protein product is CASKWQGYTEAFF.

This clone was seen more than once but under ten times. The chain couples TRBV4-1 to TRBJ1-1; D may be TRBD1 (5 bases). V was trimmed by 4 bases and J by 1 base, leaving 13 bases between them. The CDR3 consists of 15 residues. CDR1 is MGHRA and CDR2 is YSYEKL in the germline V gene. CDR3 protein: CASSPREVGNTEAFF. CDR3 DNA sequence: TGCGCCAGCAGCCCCAGGGAGGTGGGGAACACTGAAGCTTTCTTT.

The chain combines TRBV7-9 with TRBJ2-5; 9 nucleotides align to TRBD2. The germline gives CDR1 SEHNR, CDR2 FQNEAQ (reference sequence). The CDR3 extends over 14 amino acids. J gave up 5 bases and V 3 bases, and 4 bases lay outside the gene matches. The DNA of the CDR3 is TGTGCCAGCAGCTTTGCGGGGGGGCTCGAGACCCAGTACTTC. Its translation: CASSFAGGLETQYF.

The J gene is TRBJ2-7, the V gene TRBV4-3, with 8 bases that match TRBD2. Germline assignment: CDR1 LGHNA and CDR2 YSLEER. This CDR3 contains 17 residues. V shed 0 bases and J 2 bases; nucleotides not matched to a gene: 9. CDR3: CASSQDPDSGVAYEQYF. CDR3 sequence (DNA): TGCGCCAGCAGCCAAGATCCCGATAGCGGGGTTGCCTACGAGCAGTACTTC.